This TCR beta chain derives from a study of shared clonotypes between healthy human individuals. This clone was observed a handful of times. The CDR3 covers 13 residues. Germline CDR1 is SGDLS and CDR2 is YYNGEE. V was pared by 1 base and J by 6 bases, with 11 bases between. Generated by immunoSEQ multiplex PCR, the TCRdb table keeps only in-frame clones and is missing some. Of approximately 740,000 clones listed, approximately 79% are singletons. The TCR originated in a woman aged 25 to 39 in good health. The genes are TRBV9 and TRBJ2-7; D remains ambiguous. The sequenced material came from memory CD4+ T cells sorted from blood. The subset is: CD45RA-negative fraction. The DNA of the CDR3 is TGTGCCAGCAGCGTAAGCTTAACTGGCGAGCAGTACTTC. Translation gives CASSVSLTGEQYF.